One sample yielded the 5 T cell receptor beta chains listed below, sequenced in a study of T cells in Graves' hyperthyroidism and ophthalmopathy. RNA transcripts gave rise to amplified TCR beta CDR3 regions. A set of HTBI primers served as the primers for a first-round RT-PCR of the TCR CDR3. TCRdb passed the multiplex PCR reads through MiXCR, listing each CDR3 protein once. The table lists 500,000 to 600,000 distinct CDR3 sequences, 46% of them singletons. Sequenced: peripheral blood or thyroid tissue (not recorded which). The receptors come from an adult woman with Graves' disease, either hyperthyroidism or ophthalmopathy (not recorded which).

The chain couples TRBV7-9 to TRBJ1-2, with D perhaps TRBD1 (6 bases). Germline CDR1 SEHNR, CDR2 FQNEAQ (reference sequence). CDR3 length: 13 residues. Between the trimmed V and J ends, which lost 5 bases and 8 bases, there was a span of 15 bases. The CDR3 sequence is CASSATGLLGYTF. The CDR3 DNA sequence: TGTGCCAGCAGCGCAACAGGGTTACTGGGCTACACCTTC.

This clonotype has a count of ten or more. The CDR3 here is CASSLVAGGRETQYF. The CDR3 bases are TGTGCCAGCAGCTTGGTGGCAGGGGGCAGGGAGACCCAGTACTTC. The V call is TRBV5-6, the J call TRBJ2-5, with 8 positions matching TRBD1. With 0 bases clipped from V and 5 bases from J, the junction kept 6 bases outside the gene matches. Germline V gene sequence: CDR1 SGHDT, CDR2 YYEEEE. The CDR3 is made up of 15 amino acids.

As concerns this clonotype: Because the CDR3 is missing its conserved closing phenylalanine or tryptophan, this is likely a read error. The chain carries TRBV11-2 and TRBJ1-1; D perhaps matches TRBD1 (6 bases). The CDR3 is made up of 16 amino acids. Germline V gene data show CDR1 as SGHAT and CDR2 as FQNNGV. CDR3 bases: TGCGCCGGCAGCCAAAGCCAGGGCCAGAGGGGGACTGAAGCTTTCTGT. It translates to CAGSQSQGQRGTEAFC.

The rearrangement links TRBV24-1 to TRBJ2-3; possibly TRBD2 for D (5 bases). The length of the CDR3 is 16 residues. Trimming left V 0 bases short and J 1 base short, with 10 bases between. Germline assignment: CDR1 KGHDR and CDR2 SFDVKD. CDR3 bases: TGTGCCACCAGTGATTTGGAGGGCGGCGGCACAGATACGCAGTATTTT. It translates to CATSDLEGGGTDTQYF.

This chain connects TRBV19 to TRBJ2-2; D might be TRBD1 or TRBD2, each matching 5 bases. Germline CDR1 reads LNHDA; CDR2 reads SQIVND (reference sequence). Trimming stripped 3 bases from V and 2 bases from J, with 13 bases between. The CDR3 runs 16 residues. CDR3 sequence (DNA): TGTGCCAGTAGTATGGGGGTACCGGTTAACACCGGGGAGCTGTTTTTT. As protein: CASSMGVPVNTGELFF.